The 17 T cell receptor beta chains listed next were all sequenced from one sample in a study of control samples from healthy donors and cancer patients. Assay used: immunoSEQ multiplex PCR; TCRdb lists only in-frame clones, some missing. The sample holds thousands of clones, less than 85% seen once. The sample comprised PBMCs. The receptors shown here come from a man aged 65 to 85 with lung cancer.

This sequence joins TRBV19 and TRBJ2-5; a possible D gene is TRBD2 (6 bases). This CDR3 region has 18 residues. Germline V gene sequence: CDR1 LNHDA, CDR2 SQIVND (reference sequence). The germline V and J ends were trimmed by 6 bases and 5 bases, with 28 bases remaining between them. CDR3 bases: TGTGCCAGTAGCCAAGAGAGGACTAACCCTACCTCGGTGGAGACCCAGTACTTC. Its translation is CASSQERTNPTSVETQYF.

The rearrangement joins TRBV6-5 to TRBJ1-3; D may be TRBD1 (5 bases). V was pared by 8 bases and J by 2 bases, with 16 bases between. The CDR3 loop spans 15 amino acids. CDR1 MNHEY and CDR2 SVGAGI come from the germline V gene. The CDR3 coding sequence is TGTGCCAGCCTAATGGAAGGGGCGGCTGGAAACACCATATATTTT. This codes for CASLMEGAAGNTIYF.

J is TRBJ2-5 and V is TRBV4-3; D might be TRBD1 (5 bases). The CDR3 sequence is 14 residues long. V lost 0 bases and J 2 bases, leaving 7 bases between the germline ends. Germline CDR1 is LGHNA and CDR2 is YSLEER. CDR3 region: CASSQERQQETQYF. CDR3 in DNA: TGCGCCAGCAGCCAAGAACGACAGCAAGAGACCCAGTACTTC.

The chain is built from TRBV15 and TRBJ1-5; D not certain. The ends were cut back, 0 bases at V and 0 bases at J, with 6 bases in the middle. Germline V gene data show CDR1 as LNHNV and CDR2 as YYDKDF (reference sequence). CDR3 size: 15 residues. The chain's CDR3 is CATSREQYSNQPQHF. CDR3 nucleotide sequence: TGTGCCACCAGCAGAGAGCAGTATAGCAATCAGCCCCAGCATTTT.

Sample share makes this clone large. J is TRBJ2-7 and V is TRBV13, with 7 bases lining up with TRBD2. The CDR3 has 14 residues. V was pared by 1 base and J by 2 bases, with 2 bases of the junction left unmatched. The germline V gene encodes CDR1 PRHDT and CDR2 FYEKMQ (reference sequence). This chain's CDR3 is CASSLASGAYEQYF. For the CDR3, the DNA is TGTGCCAGCAGCTTAGCTAGCGGAGCCTACGAGCAGTACTTC.

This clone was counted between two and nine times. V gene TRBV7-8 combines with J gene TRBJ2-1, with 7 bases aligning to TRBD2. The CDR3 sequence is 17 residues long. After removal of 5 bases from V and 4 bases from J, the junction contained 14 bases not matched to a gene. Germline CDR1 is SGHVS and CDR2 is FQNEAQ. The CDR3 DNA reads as TGTGCCAGCAGCGTTGGTTTTGGGCGGGAGTTGTACAATGAGCAGTTCTTC. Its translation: CASSVGFGRELYNEQFF.

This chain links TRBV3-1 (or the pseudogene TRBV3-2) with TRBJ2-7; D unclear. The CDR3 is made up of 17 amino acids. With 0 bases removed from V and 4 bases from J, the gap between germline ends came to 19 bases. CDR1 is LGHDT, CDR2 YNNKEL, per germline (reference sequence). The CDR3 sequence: CASSQDSGSFLIYEQYF. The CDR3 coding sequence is TGTGCCAGCAGCCAAGATTCTGGTTCCTTCCTCATATACGAGCAGTACTTC.

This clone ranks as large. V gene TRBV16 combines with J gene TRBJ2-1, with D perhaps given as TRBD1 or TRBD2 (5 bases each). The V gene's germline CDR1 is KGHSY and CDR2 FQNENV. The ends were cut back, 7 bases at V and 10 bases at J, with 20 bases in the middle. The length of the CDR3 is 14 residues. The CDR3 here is CASNPTGTSGEQFF. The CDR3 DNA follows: TGTGCCAGCAACCCAACCGGGACGTCTGGGGAGCAGTTCTTC.

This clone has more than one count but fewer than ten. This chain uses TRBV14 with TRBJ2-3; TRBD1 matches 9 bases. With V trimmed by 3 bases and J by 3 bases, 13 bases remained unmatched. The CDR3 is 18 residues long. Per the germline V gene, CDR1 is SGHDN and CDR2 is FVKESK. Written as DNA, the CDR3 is TGTGCCAGCAGCCAGGGACAGGGAAAAGCAGCTCGGACAGATACGCAGTATTTT. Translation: CASSQGQGKAARTDTQYF.

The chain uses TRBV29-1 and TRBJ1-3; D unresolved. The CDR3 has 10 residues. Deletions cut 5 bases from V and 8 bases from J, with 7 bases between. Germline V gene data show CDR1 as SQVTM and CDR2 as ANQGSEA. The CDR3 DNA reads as TGCAGCGTTCGGAAGCACACCATATATTTT. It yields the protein CSVRKHTIYF.

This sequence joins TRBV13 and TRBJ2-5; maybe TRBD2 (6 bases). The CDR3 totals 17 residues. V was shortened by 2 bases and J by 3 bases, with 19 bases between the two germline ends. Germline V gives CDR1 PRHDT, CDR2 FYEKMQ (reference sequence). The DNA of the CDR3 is TGTGCCAGCAGCTTAAGGTTTGCGCCTAGCGCCAAAGAGACCCAGTACTTC. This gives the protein CASSLRFAPSAKETQYF.

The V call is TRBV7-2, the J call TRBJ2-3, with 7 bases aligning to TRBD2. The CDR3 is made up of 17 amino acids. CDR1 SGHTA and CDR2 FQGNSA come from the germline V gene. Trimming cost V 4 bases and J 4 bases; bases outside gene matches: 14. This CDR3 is CASSSRSGGRVSDTQYF. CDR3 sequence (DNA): TGTGCCAGCAGCTCGCGAAGTGGCGGGAGAGTCTCAGATACGCAGTATTTT.

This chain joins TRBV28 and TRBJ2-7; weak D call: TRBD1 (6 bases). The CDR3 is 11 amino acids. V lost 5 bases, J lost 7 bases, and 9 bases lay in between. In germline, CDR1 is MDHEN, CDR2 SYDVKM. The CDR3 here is CASSLGQEQYF. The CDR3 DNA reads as TGTGCCAGCAGTCTAGGACAGGAGCAGTACTTC.

CDR3 in DNA: TGCGCCAGCAGCTTGGGACTAGCGGAAAGCACAGATACGCAGTATTTT. Its translation: CASSLGLAESTDTQYF. V gene TRBV5-1 combines with J gene TRBJ2-3; 9 bases are a match to TRBD2. Germline assignment: CDR1 SGHRS and CDR2 YFSETQ. This CDR3 has 16 amino acids. Unmatched junction bases numbered 2, after V lost 0 bases and J lost 0 bases.

CDR3 loop: CASSLEGFYSPLHF. The CDR3 bases are TGTGCCAGCAGCTTGGAAGGATTTTATTCACCCCTCCACTTT. The gene calls are TRBV5-6 and TRBJ1-6; D not resolved. V was pared by 0 bases and J by 8 bases, with 9 bases between. This CDR3 has 14 amino acids. Germline V gives CDR1 SGHDT, CDR2 YYEEEE.

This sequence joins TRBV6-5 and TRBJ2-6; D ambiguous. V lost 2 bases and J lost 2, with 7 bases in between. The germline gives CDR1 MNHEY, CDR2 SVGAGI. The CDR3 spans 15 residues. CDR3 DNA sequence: TGTGCCAGCAGTTACGTGGGCGCTGGGGCCAACGTCCTGACTTTC. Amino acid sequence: CASSYVGAGANVLTF.

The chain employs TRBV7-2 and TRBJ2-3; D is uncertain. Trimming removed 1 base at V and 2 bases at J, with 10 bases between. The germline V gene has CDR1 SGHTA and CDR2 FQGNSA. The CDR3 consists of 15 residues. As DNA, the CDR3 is TGTGCCAGCAGCTTAGGGACCACTCACACAGATACGCAGTATTTT. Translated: CASSLGTTHTDTQYF.